The 23 T cell receptor beta chains listed next were all sequenced from one sample in a study of T cell changes during pregnancy in multiple sclerosis (dated by TCRdb to between 2018 and 2020). Library generation was performed with the immunoSEQ multiplex PCR assay. TCRdb's version of the immuneACCESS table is confined to in-frame rearrangements and falls short of the full clone set. An unresolved V gene accounts for under half of the shortfall where checked; the remainder is of unknown origin. Across this sample there are more than 80,000 clones, with approximately 91% seen only once. The ten largest clonotypes hold 3.5% to 4% of the sample. Sequencing was performed on PBMCs, taken in the first trimester of pregnancy. The receptor set was obtained from a female donor in good health, serving as a control in a pregnancy study. Some clones in this sample may be carry-over from other donors' samples.

The rearrangement links TRBV9 to TRBJ2-1; 7 bases are a match to TRBD2. The V and J ends lost 0 bases and 4 bases, in that order; junction bases with no gene match: 7. The CDR3 has 16 amino acids. Germline CDR1 is SGDLS and CDR2 is YYNGEE. CDR3: CASSVGEGRGYNEQFF. The CDR3 coding sequence is TGTGCCAGCAGCGTAGGGGAGGGAAGGGGATACAATGAGCAGTTCTTC. The full variable domain, rest sourced from reference TRBV9 and TRBJ2-1, is DSGVTQTPKHLITATGQRVTLRCSPRSGDLSVYWYQQSLDQGLQFLIQYYNGEERAKGNILERFSAQQFPDLHSELNLSSLELGDSALYFCASSVGEGRGYNEQFFGPGTRLTVL.

CDR3 amino acids: CASSTGLAYGYTF. The CDR3 nucleotides are TGTGCCAGCAGTACGGGACTTGCCTATGGCTACACCTTC. The chain carries TRBV6-5 and TRBJ1-2; a weak D match, TRBD1 (5 bases). V lost 5 bases, J lost 4 bases, and 11 bases lay in between. This CDR3 spans 13 amino acids. Germline V gene lookup returns CDR1 MNHEY and CDR2 SVGAGI.

The chain combines TRBV2 with TRBJ1-1, with a tentative D call TRBD1 (5 bases). The CDR3 has 14 amino acids. The germline gives CDR1 SNHLY, CDR2 FYNNEI. V shed 7 bases and J shed 4 bases, with 16 bases lying between them. In nucleotides, the CDR3 is TGTGCCAGCAATTTCGACAGACGCGGCACTGAAGCTTTCTTT. It is translated as CASNFDRRGTEAFF.

The V gene is TRBV19, the J gene TRBJ1-5; D gene ambiguous. The CDR3 is 13 amino acids. Trimming took 7 bases from V and 6 from J, leaving 13 bases between them. The V gene's germline CDR1 is LNHDA and CDR2 SQIVND (reference sequence). The CDR3, as DNA: TGTGCCAGTATCGGTTCGGGGATTCAGCCCCAGCATTTT. Protein product: CASIGSGIQPQHF.

This rearrangement joins TRBV28 to TRBJ1-1; the D is unclear. CDR1 is MDHEN, CDR2 SYDVKM, per germline. Trimming left V 5 bases short and J 2 bases short, with 6 bases between. CDR3 length equals 12 residues. The CDR3 protein is CASSITNTEAFF. CDR3 coding DNA: TGTGCCAGCAGTATCACAAACACTGAAGCTTTCTTT.

This chain uses TRBV11-1 with TRBJ2-3, with 9 bases identical to TRBD1. This CDR3 is 15 amino acids long. V gave up 9 bases and J gave up 5 bases; unmatched junction bases: 12. Germline V gene sequence: CDR1 SGHAT, CDR2 FQDESV (reference sequence). CDR3 protein: CASKERDRVGDTQYF. CDR3 coding DNA: TGTGCCAGTAAAGAACGGGACAGGGTAGGAGATACGCAGTATTTT.

The chain joins TRBV29-1 to TRBJ1-2, with D possibly being TRBD1 (5 bases). The CDR3 runs 15 residues. Germline assignment: CDR1 SQVTM and CDR2 ANQGSEA. V lost 1 base and J 3 bases, leaving 15 bases between the germline ends. The CDR3 sequence is CSVEGGQATDYGYTF. CDR3 bases: TGCAGCGTTGAAGGGGGCCAGGCAACTGACTATGGCTACACCTTC.

This clone was counted once. The V call is TRBV5-1, the J call TRBJ1-4; 12 positions agree with TRBD1. Trimming cost V 4 bases and J 8 bases; bases outside gene matches: 3. Germline V gene sequence: CDR1 SGHRS, CDR2 YFSETQ. The CDR3 contains 14 residues. Written as DNA, the CDR3 is TGCGCCAGCAGCGCGGGACAGGGGGCCGAAAAACTGTTTTTT. Translating gives CASSAGQGAEKLFF.

The V gene is TRBV5-4, the J gene TRBJ2-7; TRBD1 matches 8 bases. Germline CDR1 SGHNT, CDR2 YYREEE (reference sequence). This CDR3 contains 15 residues. The ends lost 4 bases at V and 2 bases at J; junction bases unmatched: 8. In nucleotides, the CDR3 is TGTGCCAGCAGCCCCGACAGGGGTGTCGCCTACGAGCAGTACTTC. Protein sequence: CASSPDRGVAYEQYF.

The CDR3 loop is CASSDGTGVHRNTEAFF. As DNA, the CDR3 is TGCGCCAGCAGTGACGGGACAGGCGTTCATAGGAACACTGAAGCTTTCTTT. The chain has TRBV10-1 and TRBJ1-1; 8 bases map to TRBD1. The V gene end was trimmed by 3 bases and the J gene end by 1 base; junction bases not matched to a gene: 10. CDR3 length: 17 residues. Germline values: CDR1 WNHNN, CDR2 SYGVQD (reference sequence).

The chain employs TRBV7-2 and TRBJ2-7, with 14 bases that match TRBD2. Germline V CDR1 and CDR2: SGHTA, FQGNSA. This CDR3 has 16 residues. The J segment lost 5 bases and the V segment lost 3 bases, leaving 6 bases of the junction unmatched. CDR3 in amino acids: CASSLVGLAGGDEQYF. The CDR3 DNA reads TGTGCCAGCAGCTTGGTCGGACTAGCGGGAGGCGACGAGCAGTACTTC.

The chain is built from TRBV7-6 and TRBJ2-7; 9 nucleotides align to TRBD2. The CDR3 sequence is 14 residues long. Germline lookup yields CDR1 SGHVS and CDR2 FNYEAQ. Trimming at V came to 3 bases and at J to 5 bases, leaving 5 bases not matched to a gene. CDR3 protein: CASSLAGGLDEQYF. CDR3 sequence (DNA): TGTGCCAGCAGCTTGGCGGGAGGGCTTGACGAGCAGTACTTC. Combining the CDR3 with reference TRBV7-6 and TRBJ2-7 gives the whole variable domain GAGVSQSPRYKVTKRGQDVALRCDPISGHVSLYWYRQALGQGPEFLTYFNYEAQQDKSGLPNDRFSAERPEGSISTLTIQRTEQRDSAMYRCASSLAGGLDEQYFGPGTRLTVT.

This clone was recorded only once. The gene calls are TRBV7-8 and TRBJ2-2, with D maybe TRBD2 (5 bases). CDR1 and CDR2 (germline): SGHVS, FQNEAQ. V was shortened by 2 bases and J by 0 bases, with 10 bases between the two germline ends. CDR3 size: 16 residues. The CDR3 sequence is CASSLKAVSNTGELFF. Written as DNA, the CDR3 is TGTGCCAGCAGCTTAAAAGCGGTCTCGAACACCGGGGAGCTGTTTTTT.

V gene TRBV28 combines with J gene TRBJ2-1; perhaps TRBD2 as D (6 bases). With 7 bases removed from V and 0 bases from J, the gap between germline ends came to 19 bases. CDR3 length: 17 amino acids. Germline V gene lookup returns CDR1 MDHEN and CDR2 SYDVKM. In DNA form, the CDR3 reads TGTGCCAGCACGTCTGCGGGAACGGCCAGCTCCTACAATGAGCAGTTCTTC. Translated: CASTSAGTASSYNEQFF.

This clone was detected a few times. The chain has TRBV6-4 and TRBJ1-1; D may be TRBD1 (6 bases). There are 14 residues in the CDR3. V lost 9 bases to trimming and J lost 1 base, with 15 bases between them. Germline V gene sequence: CDR1 MRHNA, CDR2 SNTAGT. CDR3 residues: CARSPGTPNTEAFF. For the CDR3, the DNA is TGTGCCAGGAGCCCCGGGACACCGAACACTGAAGCTTTCTTT.

The chain links TRBV5-6 to TRBJ1-2; D remains unclear. The CDR3 contains 15 residues. CDR1 SGHDT and CDR2 YYEEEE come from the germline V gene. The V end lost 0 bases, the J end lost 5 bases, and 14 bases lay between the germline ends. In DNA, the CDR3 is TGTGCCAGCAGCTTGGCGGGAGTTTACTTGTATGGCTACACCTTC. Protein sequence: CASSLAGVYLYGYTF. Drawing the rest from reference TRBV5-6 and TRBJ1-2, the complete variable domain is DAGVTQSPTHLIKTRGQQVTLRCSPKSGHDTVSWYQQALGQGPQFIFQYYEEEERQRGNFPDRFSGHQFPNYSSELNVNALLLGDSALYLCASSLAGVYLYGYTFGSGTRLTVV.

The V call is TRBV28, the J call TRBJ1-2, with D unresolved. Trimming took 6 bases from V and 6 from J, leaving 5 bases between them. Germline V gene data show CDR1 as MDHEN and CDR2 as SYDVKM. The CDR3 is made up of 10 amino acids. CDR3 sequence: CASSANGYTF. For the CDR3, the DNA is TGTGCCAGCAGCGCGAATGGCTACACCTTC.

V and J are TRBV14 and TRBJ2-3; perhaps TRBD2 as D (5 bases). Trimming removed 4 bases at V and 9 bases at J, with 14 bases between. The CDR3 is 13 amino acids. CDR1 is SGHDN, CDR2 FVKESK, per germline. The CDR3 region is CASSPIVGSTQYF. The CDR3 nucleotides are TGTGCCAGCAGCCCGATAGTGGGGAGCACGCAGTATTTT.

The chain couples TRBV18 to TRBJ2-7, with unresolved D. In germline, CDR1 is KGHSH, CDR2 LQKENI. Trimming stripped 4 bases from V and 5 bases from J, with 6 bases between. CDR3 length: 11 residues. The CDR3 here is CASSLEDEQYF. The CDR3 region has the DNA TGTGCCAGCTCACTAGAGGACGAGCAGTACTTC.

The genes are TRBV4-1 and TRBJ2-1, with 13 bases fitting TRBD2. Germline loops: CDR1 MGHRA, CDR2 YSYEKL. With V trimmed by 2 bases and J by 9 bases, 10 bases remained unmatched. The length of the CDR3 is 17 residues. The CDR3 region has the DNA TGCGCCAGCAGCCAACCTACTAGCGGGAGGGCCAGGGTTGAGCAGTTCTTC. Amino acids: CASSQPTSGRARVEQFF.

V is TRBV19 and J is TRBJ2-7; the match to TRBD2 covers 8 bases. Germline CDR1 reads LNHDA; CDR2 reads SQIVND (reference sequence). The CDR3 runs 18 residues. The ends lost 3 bases at V and 2 bases at J; junction bases unmatched: 15. CDR3 in amino acids: CASSIRGPRGGPAYEQYF. The CDR3 coding sequence is TGTGCCAGTAGTATTAGGGGACCTCGCGGGGGGCCAGCCTACGAGCAGTACTTC.

J is TRBJ2-3 and V is TRBV6-1; tentatively, D is TRBD2 (6 bases). Trimming removed 4 bases from V and 4 bases from J, with 12 bases in between. The germline gives CDR1 MNHNS, CDR2 SASEGT. This CDR3 spans 14 amino acids. As DNA, the CDR3 is TGTGCCAGCAGTGGCAGACTAGTGGCAGATACGCAGTATTTT. Its translation: CASSGRLVADTQYF.

This chain connects TRBV5-1 to TRBJ1-2, with unresolved D. The ends were cut back, 3 bases at V and 11 bases at J, with 20 bases in the middle. CDR1 and CDR2 (germline): SGHRS, YFSETQ. The CDR3 spans 14 residues. CDR3 protein: CASSYSSERTSYTF. The CDR3, as DNA: TGCGCCAGCAGCTACTCATCGGAGCGAACCTCGTACACCTTC.